The clone carrying this TCR beta chain was counted many times. This entry belongs to a study of spatial heterogeneity in lung cancer. At the level of the study: An average of more than ten raw reads was observed per unique TCR and UMI combination.

One entry per CDR3 protein, called by TCRdb with MiXCR from the 5' RACE reads. The sample lists roughly 70,000 distinct CDR3 sequences, less than 9.5% occurring once. Time point noted: blood at routine non-recurrence follow-up after resection. Whole RNA obtained from tumor, nontumor lung or frozen PBMC underwent sequencing without sorting. The sample was PBMCs, taken at follow-up. The sequence derives from a female donor with early-stage non-small cell lung cancer.

The CDR3 here is CASGGPSNTGELFF. DNA of the CDR3: TGTGCCAGCGGGGGTCCCTCGAACACCGGGGAGCTGTTTTTT. This sequence joins TRBV12-3 or TRBV12-4 and TRBJ2-2, with D perhaps TRBD1 or TRBD2 (5 bases each). V was shortened by 8 bases and J by 0 bases, with 10 bases between the two germline ends. This CDR3 has 14 residues.